The rows below give T cell receptor beta chains drawn from one sample of a study of T cells expressing NK-cell markers. TCRdb reprocessed the 5' RACE reads and reports one entry per CDR3 protein, with no DNA. Reported are a few hundred thousand distinct CDR3 sequences; the ten largest clones contain roughly 5.4%. The sequenced material came from blood T cells: a sorted CD56 or NKG2C T cell subset, CD4+ or CD8+ T cells, or bulk PBMC T cells (not recorded which). The receptors here all came from a man aged 18 to 69 in good health. Both conserved end residues are part of each CDR3.

TRBV12-3/TRBV12-4,TRBJ1-2,14,CASSPGGRNYGYTF
TRBV10-3,TRBJ2-1,14,CAISEAGGNNEQFF
TRBV12-3/TRBV12-4,TRBJ2-1,14,CASSLIAKKSEQFF
TRBV5-1,TRBJ2-2,13,CASSPGNGGELFF
TRBV11-2,TRBJ1-1,12,CASSSAGLEAFF
TRBV12-3/TRBV12-4,TRBJ2-3,15,CASRSSGGAGYTQYF
TRBV18,TRBJ2-1,16,CASSPPRNVPNNEQFF
TRBV5-1,TRBJ1-6,15,CASSLTGKENSPLHF
TRBV6-1,TRBJ1-1,14,CASSESRGRAEAFF
TRBV12-3/TRBV12-4,TRBJ1-4,14,CASSFQGFSEKLFF
TRBV14,TRBJ1-2,13,CASSQARGDGYTF
TRBV20-1,TRBJ2-7,11,CSANSQVVQYF
TRBV7-9,TRBJ2-7,16,CASSLNRVGSSYEQYF
TRBV7-9,TRBJ1-4,12,CASIGGSGKLFF
TRBV5-1,TRBJ2-4,16,CASSWDPEGAKNIQYF
TRBV2,TRBJ2-1,17,CASSVVAGVRKYNEQFF
TRBV5-1,TRBJ1-2,14,CASSGRTDNYGYTF
TRBV15,TRBJ2-5,19,CATSSPGDWLGQGAKTQYF
TRBV19,TRBJ2-6,18,CASSPRAGGKSGANVLTF
TRBV7-8,TRBJ1-6,18,CASSSREGRNVYNSPLHF
TRBV7-9,TRBJ2-2,15,CASRIQGRATGELFF
TRBV5-1,TRBJ2-2,15,CASSLGGSYTGELFF
TRBV6-5,TRBJ2-7,13,CASSYRQGTEQYF
TRBV19,TRBJ2-3,15,CASSILAGLTDTQYF
TRBV5-1,TRBJ2-7,15,CASSLYLGDFYEQYF
TRBV19,TRBJ2-3,16,CASSNKQGSRTDTQYF
TRBV12-3/TRBV12-4,TRBJ1-3,14,CAGADSSSGNTIYF
TRBV11-2,TRBJ2-7,16,CASSLVNPGPRYEQYF
TRBV7-9,TRBJ2-5,17,CASSYPARGHLKETQYF